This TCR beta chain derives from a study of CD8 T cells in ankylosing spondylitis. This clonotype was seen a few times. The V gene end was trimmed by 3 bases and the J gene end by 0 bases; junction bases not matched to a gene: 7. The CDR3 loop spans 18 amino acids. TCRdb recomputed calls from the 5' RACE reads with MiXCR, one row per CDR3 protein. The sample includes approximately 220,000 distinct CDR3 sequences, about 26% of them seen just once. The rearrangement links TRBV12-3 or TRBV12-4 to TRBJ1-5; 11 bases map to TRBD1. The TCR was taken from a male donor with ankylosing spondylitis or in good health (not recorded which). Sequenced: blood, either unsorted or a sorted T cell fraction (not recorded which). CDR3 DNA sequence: TGTGCCAGCAGTTTTGGACAGGGGGCCTATTATAGCAATCAGCCCCAGCATTTT. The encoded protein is CASSFGQGAYYSNQPQHF.